Presented here are 29 T cell receptor beta chains from one specimen sequenced in a study of technical replicates of blood from a handful of donors. Profiling relied on immunoSEQ multiplex PCR, and the TCRdb table lists in-frame clones only, not all of them. Of around 100,000 clones detected, 95% to 96% appear once; the ten largest clones hold approximately 0.38%. The material sequenced was T cells isolated from PBMCs. These receptors originate from a human donor in good health.

This clone is a singleton in its sample. This chain links TRBV7-2 with TRBJ2-2; D might be TRBD1 (5 bases). CDR3 length: 15 amino acids. Deletions cut 4 bases from V and 0 bases from J, with 9 bases between. Germline assignment: CDR1 SGHTA and CDR2 FQGNSA. CDR3 amino acids: CASSSRQPNTGELFF. In DNA, the CDR3 is TGTGCCAGCAGCTCTAGACAGCCGAACACCGGGGAGCTGTTTTTT.

The genes are TRBV19 and TRBJ1-1; D gene uncertain. The CDR3 contains 12 residues. Deletions cut 3 bases from V and 11 bases from J, with 13 bases between. Per germline, CDR1 LNHDA and CDR2 SQIVND (reference sequence). In DNA, the CDR3 is TGTGCCAGTAGTATCGGAGAATTAGGCGCTTTCTTT. Translated, it gives CASSIGELGAFF.

The gene calls are TRBV9 and TRBJ1-5; D possibly corresponds to TRBD1 (5 bases). The V and J ends lost 2 bases and 6 bases respectively, with 15 bases between them. The CDR3 is 15 amino acids. CDR1 SGDLS and CDR2 YYNGEE come from the germline V gene. CDR3 sequence reads: CASSVEDGGVQPQHF. CDR3 bases: TGTGCCAGCAGCGTCGAGGACGGAGGGGTTCAGCCCCAGCATTTT.

This clone was picked up one time. CDR3 in amino acids: CASSPPLDPHSGIAKNIQYF. The CDR3 region has the DNA TGTGCCAGCTCACCACCCTTAGATCCTCATAGCGGGATAGCCAAAAACATTCAGTACTTC. The rearrangement joins TRBV18 to TRBJ2-4; TRBD2 matches 8 bases. Germline V gene lookup returns CDR1 KGHSH and CDR2 LQKENI. The CDR3 totals 20 residues. Trimming took 0 bases from V and 0 from J; bases not matched to a gene: 13.

The rearrangement links TRBV7-8 to TRBJ1-4; 11 bases are shared with TRBD1. Germline loops: CDR1 SGHVS, CDR2 FQNEAQ. This CDR3 contains 14 residues. The junction had 2 bases not matched to a gene; V was cut back by 4 bases and J by 7 bases. The CDR3 is CASSYGTGGEKLFF. CDR3 DNA sequence: TGTGCCAGCAGCTACGGGACAGGGGGTGAAAAACTGTTTTTT.

The chain is built from TRBV27 and TRBJ1-5; no firm D call. Germline V gene lookup returns CDR1 MNHEY and CDR2 SMNVEV (reference sequence). CDR3 size: 13 residues. Between the trimmed V and J ends, which lost 1 base and 5 bases, there was a span of 6 bases. The CDR3 DNA sequence: TGTGCCAGCAGTTTATGGAGGGATCAGCCCCAGCATTTT. It specifies CASSLWRDQPQHF.

The chain employs TRBV30 and TRBJ2-2, with 7 bases that match TRBD1. The CDR3 runs 11 residues. CDR1 GTSNPN and CDR2 SVGIG come from the germline V gene (reference sequence). V shed 8 bases, J shed 8 bases, and the junction held 5 bases outside the gene matches. The CDR3 nucleotides read TGTGCCACTGACAGGGCAGGGGAGCTGTTTTTT. As protein: CATDRAGELFF.

V gene TRBV6-1 combines with J gene TRBJ2-7; D might be TRBD2 (6 bases). CDR3 size: 14 residues. Per germline, CDR1 MNHNS and CDR2 SASEGT. V dropped 4 bases and J dropped 4 bases, with 14 bases sitting between them. The chain's CDR3 is CASSGTIEGYEQYF. DNA of the CDR3: TGTGCCAGCAGTGGGACTATCGAGGGATACGAGCAGTACTTC.

The chain is built from TRBV2 and TRBJ2-7, with 11 positions matching TRBD2. The CDR3 runs 15 residues. V lost 1 base and J lost 7; bases outside the gene matches: 6. In germline, CDR1 is SNHLY, CDR2 FYNNEI. CDR3 in amino acids: CASSEGVAGGPEQYF. The CDR3 DNA sequence: TGTGCCAGCAGTGAAGGAGTAGCGGGAGGGCCGGAGCAGTACTTC. Combining the CDR3 with reference TRBV2 and TRBJ2-7 gives the whole variable domain EPEVTQTPSHQVTQMGQEVILRCVPISNHLYFYWYRQILGQKVEFLVSFYNNEISEKSEIFDDQFSVERPDGSNFTLKIRSTKLEDSAMYFCASSEGVAGGPEQYFGPGTRLTVT.

The chain joins TRBV7-3 to TRBJ1-2, with TRBD1 matching 9 bases. The V gene's germline CDR1 is SGHTA and CDR2 FQGTGA. With V trimmed by 4 bases and J by 8 bases, 5 bases remained unmatched. The length of the CDR3 is 13 residues. DNA of the CDR3: TGTGCCAGCAGCTACAACAGGGGGCTAGGCTACACCTTC. Its translation is CASSYNRGLGYTF. The full variable domain, its missing parts supplied by reference TRBV7-3 and TRBJ1-2, is GAGVSQTPSNKVTEKGKYVELRCDPISGHTALYWYRQSLGQGPEFLIYFQGTGAADDSGLPNDRFFAVRPEGSVSTLKIQRTERGDSAVYLCASSYNRGLGYTFGSGTRLTVV.

This chain connects TRBV5-1 to TRBJ2-3; weak D call: TRBD2 (6 bases). The germline CDR1 and CDR2 sequences are SGHRS and YFSETQ. V was shortened by 2 bases and J by 5 bases, with 12 bases between the two germline ends. The CDR3 loop spans 14 amino acids. The CDR3 bases are TGCGCCAGCAGCTTCAGGCGGGGAGAAGATACGCAGTATTTT. This codes for CASSFRRGEDTQYF.

The V and J genes are TRBV7-9 and TRBJ2-5; D not resolved. Trimming took off 2 bases at V and 2 bases at J, with 12 bases between the two ends. This CDR3 comprises 15 residues. Germline V CDR1 and CDR2: SEHNR, FQNEAQ (reference sequence). The CDR3 sequence: CASSLLGTEQETQYF. As DNA, the CDR3 is TGTGCCAGCAGCTTACTTGGTACAGAACAAGAGACCCAGTACTTC.

The V gene is TRBV18, the J gene TRBJ2-3, with 9 nucleotides matching TRBD1. Trimming removed 3 bases from V and 1 base from J; junction bases left unmatched: 8. The CDR3 runs to 17 residues. CDR1 and CDR2 (germline): KGHSH, LQKENI. In nucleotides, the CDR3 is TGTGCCAGCTCACCGCTACCTTGGACAGGGGGCACAGATACGCAGTATTTT. The encoded protein is CASSPLPWTGGTDTQYF.

The CDR3 nucleotides read TGTGCCAGTGGAGTAGCGGGAACGGCGGCCAAAAACATTCAGTACTTC. Its protein product is CASGVAGTAAKNIQYF. The chain links TRBV19 to TRBJ2-4, with TRBD2 matching 8 bases. Germline CDR1 reads LNHDA; CDR2 reads SQIVND (reference sequence). There are 16 residues in the CDR3. The trim removed 8 bases at V and 1 base at J, leaving 10 bases unmatched.

The J gene is TRBJ2-3, the V gene TRBV5-1; D is possibly TRBD2 (5 bases). CDR3 length: 16 amino acids. Trimming left V 4 bases short and J 0 bases short, with 15 bases between. Germline loops: CDR1 SGHRS, CDR2 YFSETQ. The CDR3 region is CASSLPTGGSTDTQYF. CDR3 nucleotide sequence: TGCGCCAGCAGCCTACCCACGGGCGGGAGCACAGATACGCAGTATTTT.

The genes are TRBV28 and TRBJ1-5, with D possibly being TRBD1 (6 bases). This CDR3 spans 16 amino acids. Germline V lookup: CDR1 MDHEN, CDR2 SYDVKM. V was shortened by 6 bases and J by 3 bases, with 18 bases between the two germline ends. The CDR3 here is CASSRIGGALNQPQHF. DNA of the CDR3: TGTGCCAGCAGCCGCATAGGGGGGGCCCTCAATCAGCCCCAGCATTTT.

The chain carries TRBV2 and TRBJ1-2, with a weak D call TRBD1 (5 bases). CDR3 size: 14 residues. Trimming took 6 bases from V and 0 from J, leaving 11 bases between them. CDR1 is SNHLY and CDR2 is FYNNEI in the germline V gene. Here the CDR3 reads CASRGDLTNYGYTF. CDR3 nucleotides: TGTGCCAGCAGGGGGGACTTAACTAACTATGGCTACACCTTC.

The chain has TRBV2 and TRBJ2-7; tentative D call: TRBD2 (6 bases). Germline values: CDR1 SNHLY, CDR2 FYNNEI. This CDR3 has 13 amino acids. The V gene lost 6 bases and the J gene lost 3 bases, with 12 bases spanning the gap. This CDR3 reads CASSPRRVYEQYF. In DNA form, the CDR3 reads TGTGCCAGCAGCCCAAGGAGGGTCTACGAGCAGTACTTC.

The chain recombines TRBV27 with TRBJ2-7, with D maybe TRBD2 (6 bases). Germline CDR1 MNHEY, CDR2 SMNVEV (reference sequence). The CDR3 is 14 residues long. V was pared by 3 bases and J by 5 bases, with 14 bases between. CDR3 in amino acids: CASSLGERGNEQYF. The CDR3 DNA reads TGTGCCAGCAGTTTGGGGGAACGCGGGAACGAGCAGTACTTC.

The chain joins TRBV28 to TRBJ2-3; 7 nucleotides agree with TRBD2. V lost 2 bases and J lost 3; bases outside the gene matches: 8. CDR1 and CDR2 (germline): MDHEN, SYDVKM. CDR3 length: 16 residues. CDR3 coding DNA: TGTGCCAGCAGTTTACCGATAGCGGGTGGTACAGATACGCAGTATTTT. Protein product: CASSLPIAGGTDTQYF.

This chain uses TRBV29-1 with TRBJ2-3; D might be TRBD2 (5 bases). Germline loops: CDR1 SQVTM, CDR2 ANQGSEA. Trimming cost V 1 base and J 2 bases, with 7 bases left between them. The CDR3 contains 13 residues. The CDR3 is CSVEAGNTDTQYF. The CDR3 nucleotides are TGCAGCGTTGAAGCGGGAAACACAGATACGCAGTATTTT.

The V gene is TRBV28, the J gene TRBJ1-5, with D maybe TRBD1 (5 bases). The V gene's germline CDR1 is MDHEN and CDR2 SYDVKM. V shed 1 base and J shed 5 bases, with 12 bases lying between them. CDR3 length: 15 amino acids. The CDR3 bases are TGTGCCAGCAGTTTATTGACAGAAGACTATCAGCCCCAGCATTTT. Translation: CASSLLTEDYQPQHF.

The V call is TRBV9, the J call TRBJ2-1; TRBD2 agrees at 8 bases. The CDR3 runs to 14 residues. Trimming cost V 2 bases and J 4 bases; bases outside gene matches: 2. CDR1 and CDR2 from the germline V gene are SGDLS and YYNGEE. This chain's CDR3 is CASSVTGGYNEQFF. CDR3 DNA sequence: TGTGCCAGCAGCGTCACGGGAGGGTACAATGAGCAGTTCTTC. Full variable domain (missing parts from reference TRBV9 and TRBJ2-1): DSGVTQTPKHLITATGQRVTLRCSPRSGDLSVYWYQQSLDQGLQFLIQYYNGEERAKGNILERFSAQQFPDLHSELNLSSLELGDSALYFCASSVTGGYNEQFFGPGTRLTVL.

The DNA of the CDR3 is TGTGCCAGCAGTACAGTCTCGGGGTCTGAAGCTTTCTTT. Translating it yields CASSTVSGSEAFF. The chain employs TRBV6-5 and TRBJ1-1; no firm D call. Trimming stripped 5 bases from V and 6 bases from J, with 13 bases between. Germline V lookup: CDR1 MNHEY, CDR2 SVGAGI. The CDR3 is 13 amino acids.

CDR3 sequence: CASSLGSTEYEQYF. The CDR3 region has the DNA TGTGCCAGTAGTCTCGGGAGCACTGAGTACGAGCAGTACTTC. V gene TRBV19 combines with J gene TRBJ2-7, with D possibly being TRBD2 (6 bases). Looked up from germline, CDR1 is LNHDA and CDR2 is SQIVND (reference sequence). CDR3 size: 14 residues. V lost 5 bases and J 4 bases, leaving 15 bases between the germline ends. Based on the CDR3 plus reference TRBV19 and TRBJ2-7, the full variable domain is DGGITQSPKYLFRKEGQNVTLSCEQNLNHDAMYWYRQDPGQGLRLIYYSQIVNDFQKGDIAEGYSVSREKKESFPLTVTSAQKNPTAFYLCASSLGSTEYEQYFGPGTRLTVT.

The chain is built from TRBV28 and TRBJ1-5; possible D gene TRBD1, 6 bases. Germline V CDR1 and CDR2: MDHEN, SYDVKM. The CDR3 is 15 amino acids. V was cut by 3 bases and J by 4 bases, with 13 bases left in between. CDR3 loop: CASSLTGSGNQPQHF. Here the CDR3 DNA reads TGTGCCAGCAGTTTGACAGGTTCGGGAAATCAGCCCCAGCATTTT. Supplemented by reference TRBV28 and TRBJ1-5, the full variable domain reads DVKVTQSSRYLVKRTGEKVFLECVQDMDHENMFWYRQDPGLGLRLIYFSYDVKMKEKGDIPEGYSVSREKKERFSLILESASTNQTSMYLCASSLTGSGNQPQHFGDGTRLSIL.

The chain combines TRBV4-3 with TRBJ1-5, with a possible D match to TRBD1 (5 bases). CDR1 and CDR2 from the germline V gene are LGHNA and YSLEER. This CDR3 is 14 amino acids long. Trimming removed 0 bases at V and 7 bases at J, with 10 bases between. For the CDR3, the DNA is TGCGCCAGCAGCCAAGACAGGGCAGAGCAGCCCCAGCATTTT. Its protein is CASSQDRAEQPQHF.

The CDR3 spells CAISGGRQDQPQHF. CDR3 in DNA: TGTGCCATCAGCGGGGGAAGGCAGGATCAGCCCCAGCATTTT. The chain couples TRBV10-3 to TRBJ1-5, with D possibly TRBD1 on 5 matching bases. Germline values: CDR1 ENHRY, CDR2 SYGVKD. V was clipped by 6 bases and J by 5 bases, with 14 bases between them. The CDR3 length is 14 residues.

For the CDR3, the DNA is TGTGCCTCCGCGGGGCGTTGGGACTACGAGCAGTACTTC. It yields the protein CASAGRWDYEQYF. The chain links TRBV19 to TRBJ2-7, with D tentatively TRBD2 (6 bases). The CDR3 runs to 13 residues. Trimming pared 11 bases from V and 3 bases from J, leaving 17 bases between. Germline V lookup: CDR1 LNHDA, CDR2 SQIVND (reference sequence).